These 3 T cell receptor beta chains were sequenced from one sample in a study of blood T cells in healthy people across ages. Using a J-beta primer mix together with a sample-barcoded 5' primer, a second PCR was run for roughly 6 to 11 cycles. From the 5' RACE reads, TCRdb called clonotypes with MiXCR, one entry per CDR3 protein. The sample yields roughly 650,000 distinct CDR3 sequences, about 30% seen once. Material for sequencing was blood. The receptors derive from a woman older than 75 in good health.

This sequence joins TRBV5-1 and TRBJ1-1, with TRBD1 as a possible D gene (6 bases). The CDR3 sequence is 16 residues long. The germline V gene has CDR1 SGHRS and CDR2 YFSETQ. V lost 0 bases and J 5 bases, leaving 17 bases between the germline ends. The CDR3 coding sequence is TGCGCCAGCAGCTTGGAAGGCGCAGGGGTCGGAACTGAAGCTTTCTTT. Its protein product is CASSLEGAGVGTEAFF.

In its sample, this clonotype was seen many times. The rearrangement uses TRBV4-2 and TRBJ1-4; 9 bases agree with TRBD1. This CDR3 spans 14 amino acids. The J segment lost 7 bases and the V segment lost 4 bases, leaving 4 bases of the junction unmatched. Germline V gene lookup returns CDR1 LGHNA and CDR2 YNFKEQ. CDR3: CASSRTGDGEKLFF. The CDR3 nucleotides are TGTGCCAGCAGCCGGACAGGGGATGGTGAAAAACTGTTTTTT.

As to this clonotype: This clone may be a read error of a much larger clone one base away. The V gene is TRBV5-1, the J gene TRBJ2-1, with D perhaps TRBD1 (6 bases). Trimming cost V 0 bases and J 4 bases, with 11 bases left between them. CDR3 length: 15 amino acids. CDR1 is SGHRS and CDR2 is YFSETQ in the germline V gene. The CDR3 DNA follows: TGCGCCAGCAGCTTGGAGGGGGAAAAATACAATGAGCAGTTCTTC. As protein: CASSLEGEKYNEQFF.